A selection of T cell receptor beta chains follows, all from one sample in a study of siplizumab effects on memory and regulatory T cells. Some clones are missing from TCRdb's copy, which holds only in-frame ones; the method was immunoSEQ multiplex PCR. Of approximately 94,000 clones in the sample, about nine tenths were seen once. Material: CD4+ T cells sorted from blood. The receptors shown here come from a human donor in good health. Both conserved end residues are part of each CDR3. Fields, in order: J gene, V gene, CDR3 protein.

TRBJ2-7 TRBV28 CASSIQYEQYF
TRBJ2-7 TRBV19 CASRGQRLAGSDEQYF
TRBJ1-1 TRBV6-1 CASSEITGTGEAFF
TRBJ1-6 TRBV18 CASSPWQGIAPLHF
TRBJ2-5 TRBV5-1 CASSLTGTTKETQYF
TRBJ1-1 TRBV19 CASSSETGLGTEAFF
TRBJ2-2 TRBV7-2 CASSLGVAGELFF
TRBJ1-4 TRBV6-4 CASSDSGGITNEKLFF
TRBJ2-3 TRBV10-3 CAISGLGRADTQYF
TRBJ2-7 TRBV7-8 CASSLRDGSSYEQYF
TRBJ2-2 TRBV5-1 CASRYRDNTGELFF
TRBJ1-2 TRBV7-2 CASSSRRSGYTF
TRBJ1-2 TRBV6-5 CASSYSDYGYTF
TRBJ2-5 TRBV7-2 CASSPELAGGETQYF
TRBJ1-2 TRBV5-4 CASSTGTYGYTF
TRBJ1-2 TRBV27 CASASPGTDQNYGYTF
TRBJ1-2 TRBV5-6 CASRLRREPYGYTF